This note documents a single TCR beta chain sequence. Its antigen remains unidentified. The CDR3 consists of 13 residues. V shed 10 bases and J shed 6 bases, with 19 bases lying between them. CDR1 is ENHRY, CDR2 SYGVKD, per germline. This sample was taken from a study of T-cell reconstitution after alpha-beta-depleted transplantation in children. Findings and limits, study-wide: Diversity and T-cell counts at one year after transplant derived mostly from new T cells. Expanded graft clones, several hundred of them, were reportedly the source of alpha-beta T cells about two months after transplant.

Unique molecular identifiers were built into the TCRbeta library. Using its own MiXCR run on the PCR reads, TCRdb lists one record per CDR3 protein. The table records fewer than 750,000 distinct CDR3 sequences, 23% of them present only once. The receptor was isolated from a boy under two years old who had a stem cell transplant for acute myeloid leukemia, so the T cells may come from the graft donor. The sequencing used PBMCs, mostly from graft donor cells, collected 360 days after TCRalphabeta/CD19-depleted stem cell transplant. The chain recombines TRBV10-3 with TRBJ2-7, with TRBD1 as a possible D gene (7 bases). The CDR3 sequence is CATRTGGVGEQYF. In DNA form, the CDR3 reads TGTGCCACGAGGACAGGAGGGGTGGGCGAGCAGTACTTC.